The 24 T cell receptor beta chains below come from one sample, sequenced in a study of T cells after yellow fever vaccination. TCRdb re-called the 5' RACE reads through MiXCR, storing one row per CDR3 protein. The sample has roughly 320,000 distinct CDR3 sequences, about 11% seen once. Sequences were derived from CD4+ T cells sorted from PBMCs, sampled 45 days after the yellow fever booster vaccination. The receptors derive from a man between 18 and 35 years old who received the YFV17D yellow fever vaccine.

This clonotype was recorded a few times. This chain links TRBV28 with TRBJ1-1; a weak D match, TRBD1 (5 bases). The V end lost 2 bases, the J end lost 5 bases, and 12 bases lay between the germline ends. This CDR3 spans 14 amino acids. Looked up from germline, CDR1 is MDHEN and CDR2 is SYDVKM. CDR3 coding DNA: TGTGCCAGCAGTTTACCAGGGATCGGGACTGAAGCTTTCTTT. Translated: CASSLPGIGTEAFF.

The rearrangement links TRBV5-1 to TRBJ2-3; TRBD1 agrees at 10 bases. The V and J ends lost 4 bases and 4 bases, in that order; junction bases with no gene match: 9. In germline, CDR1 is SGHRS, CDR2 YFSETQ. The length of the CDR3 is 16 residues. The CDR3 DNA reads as TGCGCCAGCAGCCCCGGGACAGGGGCTCTTCCAGATACGCAGTATTTT. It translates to CASSPGTGALPDTQYF.

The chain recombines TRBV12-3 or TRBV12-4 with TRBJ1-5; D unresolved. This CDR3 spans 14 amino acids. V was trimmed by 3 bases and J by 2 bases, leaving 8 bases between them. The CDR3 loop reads CASSFSDRNQPQHF. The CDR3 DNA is TGTGCCAGCAGTTTTAGTGACCGCAATCAGCCCCAGCATTTT.

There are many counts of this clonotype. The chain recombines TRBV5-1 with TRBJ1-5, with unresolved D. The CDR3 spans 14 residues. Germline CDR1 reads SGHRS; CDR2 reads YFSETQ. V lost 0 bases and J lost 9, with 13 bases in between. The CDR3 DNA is TGCGCCAGCAGCTTGGGGGCAGGAGTTACGCCCCAGCATTTT. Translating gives CASSLGAGVTPQHF. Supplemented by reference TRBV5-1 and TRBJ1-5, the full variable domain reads KAGVTQTPRYLIKTRGQQVTLSCSPISGHRSVSWYQQTPGQGLQFLFEYFSETQRNKGNFPGRFSGRQFSNSRSEMNVSTLELGDSALYLCASSLGAGVTPQHFGDGTRLSIL.

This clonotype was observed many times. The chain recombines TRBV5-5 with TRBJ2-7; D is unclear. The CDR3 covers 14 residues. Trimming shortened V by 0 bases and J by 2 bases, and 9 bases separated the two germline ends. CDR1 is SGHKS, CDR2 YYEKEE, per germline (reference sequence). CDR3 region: CASSLGGFAYEQYV. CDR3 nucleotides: TGTGCCAGCAGCTTGGGTGGGTTCGCCTACGAGCAGTACGTC.

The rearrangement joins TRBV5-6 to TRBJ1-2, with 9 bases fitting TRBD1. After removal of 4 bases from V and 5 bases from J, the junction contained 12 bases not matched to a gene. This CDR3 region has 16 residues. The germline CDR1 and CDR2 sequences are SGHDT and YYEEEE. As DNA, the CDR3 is TGTGCCAGCAGCCAGATCACGGGACAGGGATGGTATGGCTACACCTTC. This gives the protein CASSQITGQGWYGYTF.

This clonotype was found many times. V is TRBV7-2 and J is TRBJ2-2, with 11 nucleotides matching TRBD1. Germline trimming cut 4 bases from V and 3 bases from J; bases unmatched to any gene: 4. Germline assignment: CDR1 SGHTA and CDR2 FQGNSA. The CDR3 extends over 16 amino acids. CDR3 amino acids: CASSSRTGGDTGELFF. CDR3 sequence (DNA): TGTGCCAGCAGCTCACGGACAGGGGGCGACACCGGGGAGCTGTTTTTT. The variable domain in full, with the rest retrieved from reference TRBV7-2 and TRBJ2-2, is GAGVSQSPSNKVTEKGKDVELRCDPISGHTALYWYRQSLGQGLEFLIYFQGNSAPDKSGLPSDRFSAERTGGSVSTLTIQRTQQEDSAVYLCASSSRTGGDTGELFFGEGSRLTVL.

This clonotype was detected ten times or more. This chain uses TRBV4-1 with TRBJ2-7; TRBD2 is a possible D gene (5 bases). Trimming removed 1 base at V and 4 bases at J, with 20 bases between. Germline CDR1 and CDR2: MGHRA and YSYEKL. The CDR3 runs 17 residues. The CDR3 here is CASSQVSPAGSRYEQYF. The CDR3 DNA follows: TGCGCCAGCAGCCAAGTCAGTCCGGCGGGTTCTCGATACGAGCAGTACTTC.

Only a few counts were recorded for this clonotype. CDR3 loop: CASSLWASGNTDTQYF. The CDR3 region has the DNA TGTGCCAGCAGCTTATGGGCTAGCGGTAATACAGATACGCAGTATTTT. The J gene is TRBJ2-3, the V gene TRBV7-2, with TRBD2 matching 7 bases. The CDR3 extends over 16 amino acids. V shed 2 bases and J 3 bases; nucleotides not matched to a gene: 8. Germline assignment: CDR1 SGHTA and CDR2 FQGNSA.

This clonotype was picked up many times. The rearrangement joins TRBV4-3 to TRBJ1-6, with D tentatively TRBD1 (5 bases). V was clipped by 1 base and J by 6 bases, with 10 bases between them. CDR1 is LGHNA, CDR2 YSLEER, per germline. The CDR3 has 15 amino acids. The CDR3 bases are TGCGCCAGCAGCCAAGGGGGACTGCTTAATTCACCCCTCCACTTT. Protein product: CASSQGGLLNSPLHF.

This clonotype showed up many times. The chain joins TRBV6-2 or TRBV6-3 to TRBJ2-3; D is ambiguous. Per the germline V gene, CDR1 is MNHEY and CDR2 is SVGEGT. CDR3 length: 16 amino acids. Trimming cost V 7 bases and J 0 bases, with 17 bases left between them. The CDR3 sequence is CASTSRLKASTDTQYF. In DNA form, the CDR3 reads TGTGCCAGCACCTCAAGGCTCAAGGCTAGCACAGATACGCAGTATTTT.

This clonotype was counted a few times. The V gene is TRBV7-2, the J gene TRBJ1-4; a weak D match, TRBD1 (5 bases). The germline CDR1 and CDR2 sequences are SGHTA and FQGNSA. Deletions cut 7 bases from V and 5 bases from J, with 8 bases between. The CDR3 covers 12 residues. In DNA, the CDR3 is TGTGCCAGCACCAGGGCAAATGAAAAACTGTTTTTT. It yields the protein CASTRANEKLFF.

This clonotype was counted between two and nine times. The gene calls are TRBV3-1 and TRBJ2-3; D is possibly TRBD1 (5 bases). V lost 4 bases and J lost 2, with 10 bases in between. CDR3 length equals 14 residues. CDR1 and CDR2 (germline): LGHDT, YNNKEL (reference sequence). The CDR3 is CASSPMTATDTQYF. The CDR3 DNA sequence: TGTGCCAGCAGCCCAATGACAGCCACAGATACGCAGTATTTT.

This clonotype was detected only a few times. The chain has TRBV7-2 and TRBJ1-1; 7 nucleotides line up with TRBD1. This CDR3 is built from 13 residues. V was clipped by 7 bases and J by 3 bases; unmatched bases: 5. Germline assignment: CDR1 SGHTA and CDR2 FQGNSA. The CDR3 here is CASKTGVDTEAFF. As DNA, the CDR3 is TGTGCCAGCAAAACAGGGGTGGACACTGAAGCTTTCTTT.

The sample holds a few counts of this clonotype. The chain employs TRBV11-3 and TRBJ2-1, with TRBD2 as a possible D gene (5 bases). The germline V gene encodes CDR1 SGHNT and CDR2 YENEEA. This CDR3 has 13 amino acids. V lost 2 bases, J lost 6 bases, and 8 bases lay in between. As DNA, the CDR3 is TGTGCCAGCAGCTTAAGGAGCGGCAATGAGCAGTTCTTC. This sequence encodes CASSLRSGNEQFF. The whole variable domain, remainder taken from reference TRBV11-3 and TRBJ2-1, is EAGVVQSPRYKIIEKKQPVAFWCNPISGHNTLYWYLQNLGQGPELLIRYENEEAVDDSQLPKDRFSAERLKGVDSTLKIQPAELGDSAVYLCASSLRSGNEQFFGPGTRLTVL.

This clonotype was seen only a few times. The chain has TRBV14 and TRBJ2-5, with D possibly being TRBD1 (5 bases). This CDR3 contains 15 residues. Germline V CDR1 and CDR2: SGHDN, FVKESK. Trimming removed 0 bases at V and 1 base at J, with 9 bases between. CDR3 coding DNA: TGTGCCAGCAGCCAAGACATAGACAGCCAAGAGACCCAGTACTTC. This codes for CASSQDIDSQETQYF. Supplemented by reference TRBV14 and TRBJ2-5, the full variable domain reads EAGVTQFPSHSVIEKGQTVTLRCDPISGHDNLYWYRRVMGKEIKFLLHFVKESKQDESGMPNNRFLAERTGGTYSTLKVQPAELEDSGVYFCASSQDIDSQETQYFGPGTRLLVL.

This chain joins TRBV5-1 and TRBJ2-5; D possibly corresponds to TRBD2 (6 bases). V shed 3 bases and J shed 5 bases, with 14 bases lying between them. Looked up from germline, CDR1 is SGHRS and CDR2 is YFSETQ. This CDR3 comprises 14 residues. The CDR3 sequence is CASSYGRGRETQYF. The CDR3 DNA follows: TGCGCCAGCAGCTACGGGAGAGGGAGGGAGACCCAGTACTTC.

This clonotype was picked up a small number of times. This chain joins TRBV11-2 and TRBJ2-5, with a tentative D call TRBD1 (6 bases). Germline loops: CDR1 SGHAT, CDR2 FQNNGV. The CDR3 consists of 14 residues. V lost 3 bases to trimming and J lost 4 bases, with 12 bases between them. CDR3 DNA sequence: TGTGCCAGCAGCTTCTCGGACAGAAGAGAGACCCAGTACTTC. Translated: CASSFSDRRETQYF.

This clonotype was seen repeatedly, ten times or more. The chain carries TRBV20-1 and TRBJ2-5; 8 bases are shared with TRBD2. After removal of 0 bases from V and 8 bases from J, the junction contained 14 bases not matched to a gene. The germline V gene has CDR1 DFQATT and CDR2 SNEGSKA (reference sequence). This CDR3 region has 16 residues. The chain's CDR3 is CSARDPGGAGEGTQYF. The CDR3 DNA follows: TGCAGTGCTAGAGATCCTGGGGGAGCGGGGGAGGGAACCCAGTACTTC.

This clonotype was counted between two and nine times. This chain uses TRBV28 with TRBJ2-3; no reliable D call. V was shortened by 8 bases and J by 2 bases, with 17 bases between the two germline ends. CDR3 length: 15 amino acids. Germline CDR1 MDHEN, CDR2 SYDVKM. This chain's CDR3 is CASRTDPGYTDTQYF. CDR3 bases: TGTGCCAGCCGGACGGACCCCGGTTACACAGATACGCAGTATTTT.

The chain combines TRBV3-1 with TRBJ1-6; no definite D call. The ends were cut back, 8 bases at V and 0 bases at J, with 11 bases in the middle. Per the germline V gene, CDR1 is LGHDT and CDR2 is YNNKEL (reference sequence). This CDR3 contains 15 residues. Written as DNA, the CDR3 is TGTGCCAGCGCCGTACGCGACTCCTATAATTCACCCCTCCACTTT. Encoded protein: CASAVRDSYNSPLHF.

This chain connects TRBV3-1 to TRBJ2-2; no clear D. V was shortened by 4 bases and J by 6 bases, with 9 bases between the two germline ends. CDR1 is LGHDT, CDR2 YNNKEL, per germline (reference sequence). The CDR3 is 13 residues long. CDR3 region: CASSLNMAGELFF. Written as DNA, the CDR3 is TGTGCCAGCAGCCTAAACATGGCCGGGGAGCTGTTTTTT.

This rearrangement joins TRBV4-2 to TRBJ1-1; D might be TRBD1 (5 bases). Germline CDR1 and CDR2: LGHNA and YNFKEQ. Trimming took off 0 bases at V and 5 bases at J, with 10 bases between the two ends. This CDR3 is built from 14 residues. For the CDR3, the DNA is TGTGCCAGCAGCCAAGATCTGGGACGGACTGAAGCTTTCTTT. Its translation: CASSQDLGRTEAFF.

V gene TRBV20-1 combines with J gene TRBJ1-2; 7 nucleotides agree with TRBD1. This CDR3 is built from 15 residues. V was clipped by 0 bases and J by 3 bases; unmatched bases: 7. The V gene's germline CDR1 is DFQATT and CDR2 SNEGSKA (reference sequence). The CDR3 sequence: CSARDAQGKDYGYTF. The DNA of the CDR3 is TGCAGTGCTAGAGATGCACAGGGGAAGGACTATGGCTACACCTTC.